This TCR beta chain was captured in a study of T-cell reconstitution after alpha-beta-depleted transplantation in children. The CDR3 runs 15 residues. The V end was cut by 7 bases, the J end by 2 bases, with 17 bases between. CDR1 and CDR2 from the germline V gene are MNHEY and SMNVEV (reference sequence). Molecular barcoding with unique molecular identifiers was used for the TCRbeta library. Via MiXCR, TCRdb re-called the PCR reads, giving one row per CDR3 protein. The sample carries 700,000 or so distinct CDR3 sequences, 13% recorded once. This TCR came from a girl aged 2 to 9 with congenital amegakaryocytic thrombocytopenia, due to receive a stem cell transplant. This chain joins TRBV27 and TRBJ2-5, with a weak D call TRBD2 (6 bases). The specimen was PBMCs, collected before TCRalphabeta/CD19-depleted stem cell transplant. Here the CDR3 reads CASTPSTGTQETQYF. The CDR3, as DNA: TGTGCCAGCACCCCGTCGACCGGGACTCAAGAGACCCAGTACTTC.